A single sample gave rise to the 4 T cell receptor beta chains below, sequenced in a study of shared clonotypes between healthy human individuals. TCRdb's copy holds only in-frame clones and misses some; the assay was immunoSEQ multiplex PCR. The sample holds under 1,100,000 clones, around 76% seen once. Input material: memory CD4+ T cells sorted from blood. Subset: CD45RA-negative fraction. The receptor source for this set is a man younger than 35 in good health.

For the CDR3, the DNA is TGTGCCAGCAGTTCGTCGGGACAGGGGCCCTACGAGCAGTACTTC. Protein sequence: CASSSSGQGPYEQYF. The V and J genes are TRBV28 and TRBJ2-7; TRBD1 matches 10 bases. In germline, CDR1 is MDHEN, CDR2 SYDVKM. This CDR3 has 15 residues. V lost 4 bases and J lost 2; bases outside the gene matches: 5. The variable domain in full, completed from reference TRBV28 and TRBJ2-7, reads DVKVTQSSRYLVKRTGEKVFLECVQDMDHENMFWYRQDPGLGLRLIYFSYDVKMKEKGDIPEGYSVSREKKERFSLILESASTNQTSMYLCASSSSGQGPYEQYFGPGTRLTVT.

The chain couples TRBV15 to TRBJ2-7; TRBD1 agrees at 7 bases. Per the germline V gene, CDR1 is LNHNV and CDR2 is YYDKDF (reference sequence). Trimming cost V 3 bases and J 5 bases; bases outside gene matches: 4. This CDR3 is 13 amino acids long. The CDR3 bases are TGTGCCACCAGCAGTGAACAGGGGAACGAGCAGTACTTC. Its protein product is CATSSEQGNEQYF.

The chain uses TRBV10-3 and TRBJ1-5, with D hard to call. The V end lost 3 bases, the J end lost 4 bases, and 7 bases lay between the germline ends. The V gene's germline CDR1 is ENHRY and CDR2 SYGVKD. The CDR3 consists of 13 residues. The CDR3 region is CAISEVGNQPQHF. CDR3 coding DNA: TGTGCCATCAGTGAAGTAGGGAATCAGCCCCAGCATTTT.

CDR3 DNA sequence: TGTGCCAGCAGCGCTGGGGGACAGGGAAATGAAGCTTTCTTT. Its protein is CASSAGGQGNEAFF. The V gene is TRBV9, the J gene TRBJ1-1; 9 bases are shared with TRBD1. The V gene end was trimmed by 3 bases and the J gene end by 7 bases; junction bases not matched to a gene: 7. CDR3 size: 14 residues. Germline CDR1 is SGDLS and CDR2 is YYNGEE.